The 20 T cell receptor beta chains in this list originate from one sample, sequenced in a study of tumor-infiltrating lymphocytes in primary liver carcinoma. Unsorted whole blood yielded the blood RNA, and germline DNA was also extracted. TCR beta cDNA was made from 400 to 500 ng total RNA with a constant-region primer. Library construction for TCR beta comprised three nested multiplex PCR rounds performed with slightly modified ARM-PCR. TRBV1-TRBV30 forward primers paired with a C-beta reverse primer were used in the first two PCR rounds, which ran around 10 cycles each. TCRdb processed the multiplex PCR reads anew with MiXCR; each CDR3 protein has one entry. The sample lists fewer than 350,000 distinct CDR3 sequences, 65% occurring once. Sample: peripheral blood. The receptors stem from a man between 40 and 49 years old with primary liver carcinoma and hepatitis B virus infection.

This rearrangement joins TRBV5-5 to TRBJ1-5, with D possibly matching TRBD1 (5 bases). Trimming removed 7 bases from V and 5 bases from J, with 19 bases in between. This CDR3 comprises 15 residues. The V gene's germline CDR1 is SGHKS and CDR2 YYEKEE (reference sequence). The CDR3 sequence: CASGDGRRDHQPQHF. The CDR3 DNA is TGTGCCAGCGGCGACGGACGAAGGGACCATCAGCCCCAGCATTTT.

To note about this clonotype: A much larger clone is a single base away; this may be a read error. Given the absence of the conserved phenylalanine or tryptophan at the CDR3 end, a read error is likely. CDR3 bases: TGTGCCAGCAGTTACATCGGCCAACCGAGTGAAAAACTGTTTTCT. It is translated as CASSYIGQPSEKLFS. J is TRBJ1-4 and V is TRBV6-6; no clear D gene. Between the trimmed V and J ends, which lost 2 bases and 7 bases, there was a span of 14 bases. The CDR3 has 15 residues. Germline loops: CDR1 MNHNY, CDR2 SVGAGI (reference sequence).

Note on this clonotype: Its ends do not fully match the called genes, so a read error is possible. DNA for the CDR3: TGTGCCAGCAGCTCGATGAGGCAGGGGCCACCCTACGGGCAGTACTTC. Its translation is CASSSMRQGPPYGQYF. The V and J genes are TRBV11-2 and TRBJ2-7; D possibly corresponds to TRBD1 (6 bases). The germline gives CDR1 SGHAT, CDR2 FQNNGV. The CDR3 contains 16 residues.

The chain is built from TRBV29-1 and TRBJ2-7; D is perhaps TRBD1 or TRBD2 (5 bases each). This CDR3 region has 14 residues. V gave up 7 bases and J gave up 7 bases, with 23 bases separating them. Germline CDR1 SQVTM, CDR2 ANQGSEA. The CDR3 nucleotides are TGCAGCGCCCACAGCGGAGACGGGACGCGGGAGCAGTACTTC. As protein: CSAHSGDGTREQYF.

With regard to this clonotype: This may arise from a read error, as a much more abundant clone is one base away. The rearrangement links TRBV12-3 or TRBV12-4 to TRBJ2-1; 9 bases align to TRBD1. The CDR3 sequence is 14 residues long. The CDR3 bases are TGTGCCGGCAGTTCACAGGGGGCTCGGGTTGAGCAGTTCTTC. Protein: CAGSSQGARVEQFF.

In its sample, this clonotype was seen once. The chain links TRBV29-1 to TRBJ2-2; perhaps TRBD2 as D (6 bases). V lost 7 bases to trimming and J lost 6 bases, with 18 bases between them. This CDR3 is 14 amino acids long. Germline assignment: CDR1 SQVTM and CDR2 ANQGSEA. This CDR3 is CSAPRSGGAGELFF. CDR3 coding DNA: TGCAGCGCTCCACGTAGCGGAGGGGCCGGGGAGCTGTTTTTT.

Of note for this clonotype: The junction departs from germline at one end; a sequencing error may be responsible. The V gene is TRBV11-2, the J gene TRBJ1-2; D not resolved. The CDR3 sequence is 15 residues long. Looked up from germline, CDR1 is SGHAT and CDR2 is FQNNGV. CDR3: CAGSPGRVGDYGYTF. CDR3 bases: TGTGCCGGCAGCCCAGGACGGGTGGGAGACTATGGCTACACCTTC.

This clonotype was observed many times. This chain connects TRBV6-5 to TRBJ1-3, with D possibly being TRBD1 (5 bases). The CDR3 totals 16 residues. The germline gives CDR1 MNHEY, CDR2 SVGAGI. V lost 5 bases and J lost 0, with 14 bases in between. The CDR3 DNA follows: TGTGCCAGCAGTAAACGGGGGGTCCGCTCTGGAAACACCATATATTTT. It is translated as CASSKRGVRSGNTIYF.

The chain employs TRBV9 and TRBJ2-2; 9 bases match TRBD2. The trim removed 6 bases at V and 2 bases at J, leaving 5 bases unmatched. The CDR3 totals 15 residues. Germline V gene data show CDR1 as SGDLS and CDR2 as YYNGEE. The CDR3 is CASTLAGVNTGELFF. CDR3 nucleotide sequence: TGTGCCAGCACCTTAGCGGGAGTCAACACCGGGGAGCTGTTTTTT.

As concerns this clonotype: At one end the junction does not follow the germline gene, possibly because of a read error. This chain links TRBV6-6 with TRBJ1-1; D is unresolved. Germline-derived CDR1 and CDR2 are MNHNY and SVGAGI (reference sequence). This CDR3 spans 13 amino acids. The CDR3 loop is CASGYSRDTEAFF. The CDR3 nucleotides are TGTGCCAGCGGTTACTCGCGTGACACTGAAGCTTTCTTT.

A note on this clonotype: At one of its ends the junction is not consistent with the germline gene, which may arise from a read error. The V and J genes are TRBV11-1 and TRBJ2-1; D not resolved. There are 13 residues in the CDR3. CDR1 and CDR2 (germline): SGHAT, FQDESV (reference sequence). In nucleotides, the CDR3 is TGTGCCAGCAGTCATGACGGATACAATGAGCAACTCTTC. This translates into CASSHDGYNEQLF. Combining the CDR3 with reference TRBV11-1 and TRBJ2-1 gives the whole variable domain EAEVAQSPRYKITEKSQAVAFWCDPISGHATLYWYRQILGQGPELLVQFQDESVVDDSQLPKDRFSAERLKGVDSTLKIQPAELGDSAMYLCASSHDGYNEQLFGPGTRLTVL.

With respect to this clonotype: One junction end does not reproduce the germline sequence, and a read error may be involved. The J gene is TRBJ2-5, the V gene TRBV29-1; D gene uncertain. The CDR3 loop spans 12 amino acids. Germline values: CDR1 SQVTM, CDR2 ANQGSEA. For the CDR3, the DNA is TGCGGCGTTGGACGCCAACAAGTGACCCAGTACTTC. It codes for CGVGRQQVTQYF.

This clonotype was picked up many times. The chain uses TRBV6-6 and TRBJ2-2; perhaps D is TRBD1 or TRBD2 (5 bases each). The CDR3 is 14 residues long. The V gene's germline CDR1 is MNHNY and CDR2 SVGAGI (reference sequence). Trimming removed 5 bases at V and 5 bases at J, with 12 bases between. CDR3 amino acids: CASSEGRSTGELFF. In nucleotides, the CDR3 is TGTGCCAGCAGTGAGGGACGGTCGACCGGGGAGCTGTTTTTT.

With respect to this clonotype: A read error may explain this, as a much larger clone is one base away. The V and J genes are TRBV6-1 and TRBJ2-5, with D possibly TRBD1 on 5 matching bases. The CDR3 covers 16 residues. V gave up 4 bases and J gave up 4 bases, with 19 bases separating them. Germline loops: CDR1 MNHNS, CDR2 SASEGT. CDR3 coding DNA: TGTGCCAGCAGTGGAGACGACAGAGGATGGGGAGAGACCCAGTACTTC. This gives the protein CASSGDDRGWGETQYF.

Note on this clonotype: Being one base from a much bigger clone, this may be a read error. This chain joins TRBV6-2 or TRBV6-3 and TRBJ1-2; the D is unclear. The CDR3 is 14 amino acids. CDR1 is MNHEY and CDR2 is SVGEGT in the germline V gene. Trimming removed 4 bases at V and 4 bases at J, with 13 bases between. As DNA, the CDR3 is TGTGCCAGCAGTTCGGAACCGACGTCCTATGGCTACACCTTC. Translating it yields CASSSEPTSYGYTF.

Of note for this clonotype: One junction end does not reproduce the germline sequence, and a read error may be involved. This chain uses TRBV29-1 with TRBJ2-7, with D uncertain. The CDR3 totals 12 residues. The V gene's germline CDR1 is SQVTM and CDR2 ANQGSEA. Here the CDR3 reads CSVVTWPYEHYF. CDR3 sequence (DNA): TGCAGCGTTGTGACATGGCCCTACGAGCATTACTTC.

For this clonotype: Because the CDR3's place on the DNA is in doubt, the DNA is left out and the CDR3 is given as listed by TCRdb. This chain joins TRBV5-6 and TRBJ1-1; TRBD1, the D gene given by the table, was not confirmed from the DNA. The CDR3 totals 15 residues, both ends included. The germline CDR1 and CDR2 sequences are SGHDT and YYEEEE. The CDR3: CASSRAWGRGTEALF.

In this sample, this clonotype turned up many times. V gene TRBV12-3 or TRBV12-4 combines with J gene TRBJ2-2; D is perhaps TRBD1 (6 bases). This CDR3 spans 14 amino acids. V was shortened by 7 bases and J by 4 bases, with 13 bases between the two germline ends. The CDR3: CASTITDSTGELFF. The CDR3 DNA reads TGTGCCAGCACCATTACGGACAGCACCGGGGAGCTGTTTTTT.

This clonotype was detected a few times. CDR3 in amino acids: CASSLSPPYEQYF. The CDR3 coding sequence is TGTGCCAGCAGTTTATCCCCTCCGTACGAGCAGTACTTC. The chain employs TRBV12-3 or TRBV12-4 and TRBJ2-7; D remains unclear. CDR3 length equals 13 residues. V lost 2 bases to trimming and J lost 4 bases, with 9 bases between them.

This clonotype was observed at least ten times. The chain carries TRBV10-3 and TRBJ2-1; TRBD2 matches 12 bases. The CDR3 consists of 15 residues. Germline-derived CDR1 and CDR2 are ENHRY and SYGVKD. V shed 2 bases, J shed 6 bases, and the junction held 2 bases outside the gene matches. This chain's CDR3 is CAISETSGRINEQFF. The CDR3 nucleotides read TGTGCCATCAGTGAGACTAGCGGGAGGATCAATGAGCAGTTCTTC.